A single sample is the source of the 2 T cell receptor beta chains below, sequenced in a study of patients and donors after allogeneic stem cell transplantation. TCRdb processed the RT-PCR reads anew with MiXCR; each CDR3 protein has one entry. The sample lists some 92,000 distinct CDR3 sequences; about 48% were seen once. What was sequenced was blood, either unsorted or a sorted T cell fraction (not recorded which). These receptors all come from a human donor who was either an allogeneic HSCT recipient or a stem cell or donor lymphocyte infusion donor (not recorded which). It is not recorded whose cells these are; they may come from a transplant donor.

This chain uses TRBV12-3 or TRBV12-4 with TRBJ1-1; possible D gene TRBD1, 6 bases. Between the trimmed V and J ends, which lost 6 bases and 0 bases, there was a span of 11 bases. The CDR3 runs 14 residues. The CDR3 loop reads CASRQQGLNTEAFF. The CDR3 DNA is TGTGCCAGCAGGCAACAGGGCCTGAACACTGAAGCTTTCTTT.

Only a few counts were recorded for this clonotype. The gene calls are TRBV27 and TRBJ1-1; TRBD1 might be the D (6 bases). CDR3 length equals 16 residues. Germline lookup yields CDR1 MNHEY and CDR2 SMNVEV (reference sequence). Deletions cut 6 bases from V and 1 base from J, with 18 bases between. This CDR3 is CASRPDSLKKNTEAFF. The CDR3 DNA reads TGTGCCAGCAGACCGGACAGCCTAAAAAAGAACACTGAAGCTTTCTTT.